The 3 T cell receptor beta chains presented below share a single source sample, sequenced in a study of blood T cell repertoires in COVID-19. Sequencing used immunoSEQ multiplex PCR; TCRdb keeps in-frame clones, though not all of them. This table holds 15,000 to 20,000 clones, about four fifths found once. Source material: peripheral blood. These receptors originate from a man aged 35 to 55 with active or convalescent COVID-19.

The rearrangement uses TRBV5-5 and TRBJ1-5, with 7 positions matching TRBD1. V lost 0 bases, J lost 7 bases, and 4 bases stayed unmatched. Looked up from germline, CDR1 is SGHKS and CDR2 is YYEKEE (reference sequence). The length of the CDR3 is 14 residues. The CDR3 DNA reads as TGTGCCAGCAGCTTGGGCCCAGGGGGGCAGCCCCAGCATTTT. Translation gives CASSLGPGGQPQHF.

The chain is built from TRBV11-2 and TRBJ1-5; 7 nucleotides align to TRBD1. The ends lost 4 bases at V and 5 bases at J; junction bases unmatched: 2. The CDR3 runs 13 residues. Germline V gene lookup returns CDR1 SGHAT and CDR2 FQNNGV. CDR3 sequence: CASSSDRDQPQHF. The CDR3 coding sequence is TGTGCCAGCAGCTCAGACAGGGATCAGCCCCAGCATTTT.

The chain uses TRBV10-2 and TRBJ1-2, with D maybe TRBD1 (6 bases). CDR1 WSHSY and CDR2 SAAADI come from the germline V gene. The CDR3 is made up of 13 amino acids. V dropped 6 bases and J dropped 8 bases, with 16 bases sitting between them. The CDR3 spells CASRSTGRGGYTF. In DNA form, the CDR3 reads TGCGCCAGCAGATCCACAGGGAGAGGGGGCTACACCTTC.